This section outlines one TCR beta chain sequence together with its context. These data originate in a study of OX40 agonist ivuxolimab in advanced cancers. This table comes from immunoSEQ multiplex PCR, and its TCRdb copy is limited to in-frame clones, with some not included. Here the sample spans tens of thousands of clones, roughly nine tenths being singletons. CDR3 size: 15 residues. The ends were cut back, 4 bases at V and 4 bases at J, with 17 bases in the middle. CDR1 SGHRS and CDR2 YFSETQ come from the germline V gene. Sequencing was performed on CD4+ or CD8+ T cells sorted from blood, taken in a trial of the OX40 agonist ivuxolimab. The chain is built from TRBV5-1 and TRBJ1-2; perhaps TRBD1 as D (6 bases). This TCR was recovered from an adult with an advanced solid tumor such as melanoma, head and neck, liver or kidney cancer. The CDR3 here is CASSRDGQLGYGYTF. The CDR3 DNA sequence: TGCGCCAGCAGCCGTGACGGACAGCTAGGCTATGGCTACACCTTC.